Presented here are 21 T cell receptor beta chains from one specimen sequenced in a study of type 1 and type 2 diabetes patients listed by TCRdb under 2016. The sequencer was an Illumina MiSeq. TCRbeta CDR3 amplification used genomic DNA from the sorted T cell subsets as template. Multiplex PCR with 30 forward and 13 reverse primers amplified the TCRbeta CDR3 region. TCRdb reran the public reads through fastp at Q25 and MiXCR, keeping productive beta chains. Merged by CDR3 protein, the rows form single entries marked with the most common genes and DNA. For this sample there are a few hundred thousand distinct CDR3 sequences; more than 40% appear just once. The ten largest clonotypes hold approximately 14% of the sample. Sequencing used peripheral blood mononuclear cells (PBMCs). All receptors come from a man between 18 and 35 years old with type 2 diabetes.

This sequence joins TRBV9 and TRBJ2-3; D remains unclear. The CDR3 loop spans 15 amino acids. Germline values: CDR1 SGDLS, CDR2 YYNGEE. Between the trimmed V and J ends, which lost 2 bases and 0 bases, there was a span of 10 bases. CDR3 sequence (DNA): TGTGCCAGCAGCGTCGACACCCCTAGCACAGATACGCAGTATTTT. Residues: CASSVDTPSTDTQYF. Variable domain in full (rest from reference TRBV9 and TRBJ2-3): DSGVTQTPKHLITATGQRVTLRCSPRSGDLSVYWYQQSLDQGLQFLIQYYNGEERAKGNILERFSAQQFPDLHSELNLSSLELGDSALYFCASSVDTPSTDTQYFGPGTRLTVL.

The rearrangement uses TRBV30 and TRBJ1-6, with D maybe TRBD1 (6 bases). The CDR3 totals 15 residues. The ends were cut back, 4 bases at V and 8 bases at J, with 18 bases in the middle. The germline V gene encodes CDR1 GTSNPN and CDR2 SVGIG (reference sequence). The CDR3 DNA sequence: TGTGCCTGGAACCCGGGGACCAGGGGTTATTCACCCCTCCACTTT. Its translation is CAWNPGTRGYSPLHF. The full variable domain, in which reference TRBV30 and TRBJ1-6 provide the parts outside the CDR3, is SQTIHQWPATLVQPVGSPLSLECTVEGTSNPNLYWYRQAAGRGLQLLFYSVGIGQISSEVPQNLSASRPQDRQFILSSKKLLLSDSGFYLCAWNPGTRGYSPLHFGNGTRLTVT.

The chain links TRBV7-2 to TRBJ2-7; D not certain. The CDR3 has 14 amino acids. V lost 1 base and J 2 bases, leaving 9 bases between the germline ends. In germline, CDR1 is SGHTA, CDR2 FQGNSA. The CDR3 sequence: CASSLEKITYEQYF. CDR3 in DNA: TGTGCCAGCAGCTTAGAGAAGATCACCTACGAGCAGTACTTC.

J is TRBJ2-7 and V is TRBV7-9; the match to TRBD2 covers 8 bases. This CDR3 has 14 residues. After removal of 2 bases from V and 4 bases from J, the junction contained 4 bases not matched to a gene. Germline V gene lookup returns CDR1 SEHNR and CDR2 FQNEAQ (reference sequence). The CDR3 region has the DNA TGTGCCAGCAGCTTAATAGCGGGGCCTTACGAGCAGTACTTC. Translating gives CASSLIAGPYEQYF.

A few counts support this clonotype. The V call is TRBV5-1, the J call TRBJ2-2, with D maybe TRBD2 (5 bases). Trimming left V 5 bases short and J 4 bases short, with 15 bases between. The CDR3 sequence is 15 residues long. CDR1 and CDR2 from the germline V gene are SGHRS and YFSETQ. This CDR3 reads CASSPTGVSTGELFF. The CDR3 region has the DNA TGCGCCAGCAGTCCCACCGGGGTATCCACCGGGGAGCTGTTTTTT.

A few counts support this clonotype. This CDR3 is CASSAGTANSPLHF. CDR3 bases: TGTGCCAGCAGTGCCGGGACTGCTAATTCACCCCTCCACTTT. V usage is TRBV6-4 and J usage is TRBJ1-6; D is perhaps TRBD1 (5 bases). V lost 4 bases and J lost 6, with 10 bases in between. Germline CDR1 reads MRHNA; CDR2 reads SNTAGT. The CDR3 totals 14 residues.

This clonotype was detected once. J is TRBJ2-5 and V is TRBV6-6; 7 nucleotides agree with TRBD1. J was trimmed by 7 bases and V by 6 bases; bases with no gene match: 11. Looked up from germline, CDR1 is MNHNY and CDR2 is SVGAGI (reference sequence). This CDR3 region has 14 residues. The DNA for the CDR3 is TGTGCCAGCAGCGTAGGGGACAGCCCAGGGACCCAGTACTTC. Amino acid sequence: CASSVGDSPGTQYF.

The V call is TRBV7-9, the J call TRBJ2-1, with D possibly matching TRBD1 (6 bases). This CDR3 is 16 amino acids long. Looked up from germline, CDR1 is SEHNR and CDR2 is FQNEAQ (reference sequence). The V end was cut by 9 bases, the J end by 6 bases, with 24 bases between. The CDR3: CASSMQGNYDGNEQFF. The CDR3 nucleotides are TGTGCCAGTAGTATGCAGGGGAACTACGACGGCAATGAGCAGTTCTTC. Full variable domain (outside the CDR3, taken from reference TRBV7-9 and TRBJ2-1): DTGVSQNPRHKITKRGQNVTFRCDPISEHNRLYWYRQTLGQGPEFLTYFQNEAQLEKSRLLSDRFSAERPKGSFSTLEIQRTEQGDSAMYLCASSMQGNYDGNEQFFGPGTRLTVL.

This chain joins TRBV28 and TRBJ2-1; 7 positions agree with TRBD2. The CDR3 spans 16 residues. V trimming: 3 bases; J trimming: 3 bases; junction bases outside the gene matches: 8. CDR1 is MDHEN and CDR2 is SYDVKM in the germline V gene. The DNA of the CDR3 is TGTGCCAGCAGTTTTATCGGGGGGAGTCTCTACAATGAGCAGTTCTTC. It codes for CASSFIGGSLYNEQFF.

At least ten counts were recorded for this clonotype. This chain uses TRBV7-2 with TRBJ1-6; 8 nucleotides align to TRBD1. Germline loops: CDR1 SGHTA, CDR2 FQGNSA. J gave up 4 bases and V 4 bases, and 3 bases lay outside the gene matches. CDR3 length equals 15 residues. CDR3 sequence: CASSSDRAYNSPLHF. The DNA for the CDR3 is TGTGCCAGCAGCTCGGACAGGGCATATAATTCACCCCTCCACTTT.

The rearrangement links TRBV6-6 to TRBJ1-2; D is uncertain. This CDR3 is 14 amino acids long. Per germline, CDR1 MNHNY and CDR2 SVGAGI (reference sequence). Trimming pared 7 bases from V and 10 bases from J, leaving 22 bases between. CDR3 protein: CASIPLRQDAAYTF. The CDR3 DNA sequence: TGTGCCAGCATCCCCCTAAGGCAGGACGCCGCCTACACCTTC.

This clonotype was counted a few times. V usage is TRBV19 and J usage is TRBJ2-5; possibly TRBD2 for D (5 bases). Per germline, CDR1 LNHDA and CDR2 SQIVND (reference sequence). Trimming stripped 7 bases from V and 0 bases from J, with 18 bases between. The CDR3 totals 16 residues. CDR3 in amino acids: CASNPGVTPYQETQYF. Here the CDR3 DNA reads TGTGCCAGTAACCCCGGGGTTACACCGTACCAAGAGACCCAGTACTTC.

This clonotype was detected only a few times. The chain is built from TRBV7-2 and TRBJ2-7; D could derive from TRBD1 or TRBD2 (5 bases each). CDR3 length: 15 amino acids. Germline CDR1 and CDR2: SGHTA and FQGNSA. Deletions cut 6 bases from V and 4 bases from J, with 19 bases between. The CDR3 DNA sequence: TGTGCCAGCAGGGTAGAGGAGCCAGGGAGATACGAGCAGTACTTC. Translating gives CASRVEEPGRYEQYF.

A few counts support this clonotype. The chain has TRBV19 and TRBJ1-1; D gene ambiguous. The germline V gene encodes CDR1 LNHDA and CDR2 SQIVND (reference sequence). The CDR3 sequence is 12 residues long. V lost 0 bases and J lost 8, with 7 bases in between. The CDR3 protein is CASSIDEEEAFF. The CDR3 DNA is TGTGCCAGTAGTATAGACGAGGAGGAAGCTTTCTTT.

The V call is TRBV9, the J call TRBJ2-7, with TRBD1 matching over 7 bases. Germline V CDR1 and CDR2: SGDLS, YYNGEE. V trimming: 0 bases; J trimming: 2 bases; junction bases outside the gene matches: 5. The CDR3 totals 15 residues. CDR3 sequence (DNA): TGTGCCAGCAGCGTAGGAGGGGACAGAGCCTACGAGCAGTACTTC. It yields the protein CASSVGGDRAYEQYF.

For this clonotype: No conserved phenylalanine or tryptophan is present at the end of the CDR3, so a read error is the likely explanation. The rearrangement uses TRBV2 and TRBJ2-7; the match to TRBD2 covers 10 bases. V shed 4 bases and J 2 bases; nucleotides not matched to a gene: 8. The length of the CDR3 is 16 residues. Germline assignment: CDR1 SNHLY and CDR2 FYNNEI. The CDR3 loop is CASSVKAGGLTYEQYS. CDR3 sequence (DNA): TGTGCCAGCAGTGTTAAAGCGGGAGGGTTGACCTACGAGCAGTACTCC.

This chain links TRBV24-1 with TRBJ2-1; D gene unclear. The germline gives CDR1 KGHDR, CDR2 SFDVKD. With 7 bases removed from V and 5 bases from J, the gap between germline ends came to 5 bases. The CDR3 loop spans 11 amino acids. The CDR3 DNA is TGTGCCACCAGCCTGGACAATGAGCAGTTCTTC. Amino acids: CATSLDNEQFF.

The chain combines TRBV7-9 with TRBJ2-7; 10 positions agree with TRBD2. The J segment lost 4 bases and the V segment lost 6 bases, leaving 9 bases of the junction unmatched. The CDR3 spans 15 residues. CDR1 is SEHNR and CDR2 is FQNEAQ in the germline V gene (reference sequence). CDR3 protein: CASSLLAGERYEQYF. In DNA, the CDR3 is TGTGCCAGCAGTCTCCTAGCGGGAGAGAGGTACGAGCAGTACTTC.

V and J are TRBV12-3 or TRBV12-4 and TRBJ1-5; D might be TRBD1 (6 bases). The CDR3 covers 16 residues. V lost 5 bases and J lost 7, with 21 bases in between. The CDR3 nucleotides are TGTGCCAGCAGTCAGAGACAGGCCCTAAATGGGCAGCCCCAGCATTTT. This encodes CASSQRQALNGQPQHF.

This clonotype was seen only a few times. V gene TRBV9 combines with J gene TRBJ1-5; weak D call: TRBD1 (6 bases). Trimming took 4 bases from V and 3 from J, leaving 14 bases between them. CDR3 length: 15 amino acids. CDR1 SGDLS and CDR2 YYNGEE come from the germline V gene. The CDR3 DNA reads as TGTGCCAGCAGCATTTCGGACAGCTACAATCAGCCCCAGCATTTT. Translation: CASSISDSYNQPQHF.

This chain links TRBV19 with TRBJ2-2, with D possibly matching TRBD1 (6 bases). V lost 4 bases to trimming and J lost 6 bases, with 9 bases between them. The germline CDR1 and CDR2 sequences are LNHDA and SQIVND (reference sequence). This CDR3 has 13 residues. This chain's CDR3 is CASSTTGPGELFF. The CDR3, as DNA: TGTGCCAGTAGTACGACAGGTCCCGGGGAGCTGTTTTTT.